This is a list of T cell receptor beta chains from one sample in a study of cytomegalovirus exposure and HLA in healthy donors. Some clones are missing from TCRdb's copy, which holds only in-frame ones; the method was immunoSEQ multiplex PCR. Here the sample spans approximately 120,000 clones, around 82% being singletons. Sequencing was done on a sample of PBMCs. These TCRs come from a middle-aged woman in good health and CMV-seropositive. The CDR3 runs from the conserved cysteine through the conserved F or W. Each record gives: J gene, CDR3 length, V gene, clone size, D gene, CDR3 DNA, CDR3 protein. A D gene is named only where the DNA matches it firmly. Size tells how often a clone was seen (once, few, many) or the class of an expanded clone, and some rows leave it out.

TRBJ2-2	17	TRBV11-3	few	TRBD2	TGTGCCAGCAGCTTAGAGGGACTAGCGGGGTACACCGGGGAGCTGTTTTTT	CASSLEGLAGYTGELFF
TRBJ2-3	14	TRBV2	-	-	TGTGCCAGCAGTGATTATCGGGAGCTGAATACGCAGTATTTT	CASSDYRELNTQYF
TRBJ2-1	15	TRBV5-1	-	TRBD2	TGCGCCAGCAGTTTTGGACTAGCGGAGGACAATGAGCAGTTCTTC	CASSFGLAEDNEQFF
TRBJ1-2	12	TRBV2	-	TRBD1	TGTGCCAGCGGGGGACAGGGGGGGGGCTACACCTTC	CASGGQGGGYTF
TRBJ2-2	16	TRBV19	-	-	TGTGCCAGTAGTCCCCAGGCGGGACAGTACACCGGGGAGCTGTTTTTT	CASSPQAGQYTGELFF
TRBJ1-2	12	TRBV29-1	-	-	TGCAGCGTTGTAGCCTCTAACTATGGCTACACCTTC	CSVVASNYGYTF
TRBJ1-2	14	TRBV5-1	-	TRBD1	TGCGCCAGCAGCTGGGGACAGGGAAACTATGGCTACACCTTC	CASSWGQGNYGYTF
TRBJ1-1	12	TRBV25-1	-	-	TGTGCCAGCAACTGGGGGGGCACTGAAGCTTTCTTT	CASNWGGTEAFF
TRBJ2-7	11	TRBV19	-	-	TGTGCCAGTGGGACTTCCTACGAGCAGTACTTC	CASGTSYEQYF
TRBJ1-3	17	TRBV7-8	-	-	TGTGCCAGCAGCTTAGATTCCAGCAGGGGTGGTGGAAACACCATATATTTT	CASSLDSSRGGGNTIYF
TRBJ2-5	18	TRBV19	-	TRBD2	TGTGCCAGTAGGGAAAGCGGGAGGGCCCCGCCGTACCAAGAGACCCAGTACTTC	CASRESGRAPPYQETQYF
TRBJ2-3	17	TRBV5-1	-	TRBD2	TGCGCCAGCAGCTTAAATGGCGGGAGTTATAGCACAGATACGCAGTATTTT	CASSLNGGSYSTDTQYF
TRBJ1-1	14	TRBV18	-	-	TGTGCCAGCTCTCAGAGACAGTCCGGGACTGAAGCTTTCTTT	CASSQRQSGTEAFF
TRBJ2-5	16	TRBV7-9	-	-	TGTGCCAGCAGCCCCAACTTGTGGCGGAACCAAGAGACCCAGTACTTC	CASSPNLWRNQETQYF
TRBJ1-6	19	TRBV11-2	-	-	TGTGCCAGCACCCTAGATTATAACGGGGCACAGGGAAGCAATTCACCCCTCCACTTT	CASTLDYNGAQGSNSPLHF
TRBJ2-2	15	TRBV7-3	-	-	TGTGCCAGCAGCTTATTCGGGGGGAACACCGGGGAGCTGTTTTTT	CASSLFGGNTGELFF
TRBJ1-1	15	TRBV6-5	once	TRBD1	TGTGCCAGCAGTTTTCCGGGACAGGGGTTCACTGAAACTTTCTTT	CASSFPGQGFTETFF
TRBJ2-3	12	TRBV9	-	-	TGTGCCAGCAGCGTACTCGGAGATACGCAGTATTTT	CASSVLGDTQYF
TRBJ2-1	15	TRBV29-1	-	TRBD2	TGCAGCGCAACGTCTAGCGGGGGGAAACTAGGTGAGCAGTTCTTC	CSATSSGGKLGEQFF
TRBJ1-4	16	TRBV7-2	-	-	TGTGCCAGCAGCTTAGCGCCCCTAGGAGTTAATGAAAAACTGTTTTTT	CASSLAPLGVNEKLFF
TRBJ2-5	14	TRBV29-1	-	-	TGCAGCGTTGCAACTGGGACACTCCAAGAGACCCAGTACTTC	CSVATGTLQETQYF
TRBJ2-3	15	TRBV9	-	-	TGTGCCAGCAGCGTAGCTTTGAGCGGGCAGCAAGCGCAGTATTTT	CASSVALSGQQAQYF
TRBJ2-7	14	TRBV19	-	-	TGTGCCAGTAGTGTAAGAACAGGGAACCGGGGGCAGTACTTC	CASSVRTGNRGQYF
TRBJ2-1	13	TRBV5-1	-	TRBD2	TGCGCCAGCAGCGGGGACTACTACAATGAGCAGTTCTTC	CASSGDYYNEQFF
TRBJ2-5	16	TRBV10-3	-	-	TGTGCCATCAGTGAGTTGAGCACTATGAGGGTGGAGACCCAGTACTTC	CAISELSTMRVETQYF
TRBJ1-2	15	TRBV7-9	-	-	TGTTCCAGCAGCTTAGCCAGGGGAATAGACTATGGCTACACCTTC	CSSSLARGIDYGYTF
TRBJ2-5	16	TRBV28	few	TRBD2	TGTGCCAGCAGTTTGGGGAGGGGCAGTCGACAAGAGACCCAGTACTTC	CASSLGRGSRQETQYF
TRBJ2-2	16	TRBV6-1	-	TRBD2	TGTGCCAGCAGTGAGTTACTAGCGGGAGTGCCCGGGGAGCTGTTTTTT	CASSELLAGVPGELFF
TRBJ1-2	14	TRBV7-9	-	TRBD1	TGTTCCAGCAGCCCGGGACAGGGAAACTATGGCTACACCTTC	CSSSPGQGNYGYTF
TRBJ1-4	16	TRBV30	-	-	TGTGCCTGGAGGTTAGGACAGCCGACAACTAATGAAAAACTGTTTTTT	CAWRLGQPTTNEKLFF
TRBJ2-1	12	TRBV11-2	-	-	TGTGCCAGCAGCTTAGACCCTCCGGGGGAGTTCTTC	CASSLDPPGEFF
TRBJ2-4	14	TRBV27	-	-	TGTGCCAGCAGTTTCACGGGGGCCAAAAACATTCAGTACTTC	CASSFTGAKNIQYF
TRBJ1-2	16	TRBV5-6	-	TRBD1	TGTGCCAGCAGCAGACGATGGACAGGGGGATTCTATGGCTACACCTTC	CASSRRWTGGFYGYTF
TRBJ2-7	14	TRBV6-1	few	TRBD1	TGTGCCAGCAGTCCCAGGGACAGATTTTACGAGCAGTACTTC	CASSPRDRFYEQYF
TRBJ2-1	14	TRBV6-1	-	TRBD1	TGTGCCAGCAGAAGACAGGGGGCGCACAATGAGCAGTTCTTC	CASRRQGAHNEQFF
TRBJ2-1	14	TRBV10-2	-	TRBD1	TGCGCCAGCAGTGCTACAGGGGCCTACAATGAGCAGTTCTTC	CASSATGAYNEQFF
TRBJ2-1	17	TRBV19	-	TRBD2	TGTGCCAGTAGTCCCTGGACTAGCGGGAGGGCCCTTCCTGAGCAGTTCTTC	CASSPWTSGRALPEQFF
TRBJ2-3	16	TRBV27	-	TRBD2	TGTGCCAGCAGTAACCTACTAGCGTCGGGCACAGATACGCAGTATTTT	CASSNLLASGTDTQYF
TRBJ1-4	17	TRBV11-3	-	-	TGTGCCAGCACCAGACATATGATGGGAGTACTTAATGAAAAACTGTTTTTT	CASTRHMMGVLNEKLFF
TRBJ1-2	15	TRBV9	-	TRBD1	TGTGCCAGCAGCGTAGGACAGGGAGCTAACTATGGCTACACCTTC	CASSVGQGANYGYTF
TRBJ1-1	12	TRBV30	-	-	TGTGCCTGGACGCCCCAGGCCACTGAAGCTTTCTTT	CAWTPQATEAFF
TRBJ2-1	16	TRBV11-2	-	TRBD2	TGTGCCAGCAGCTTACAGAAAGGGCTAGCGGGTAATGAGCAGTTCTTC	CASSLQKGLAGNEQFF
TRBJ2-3	16	TRBV5-1	-	TRBD1	TGCGCCAGCAGCCGTAGTACAGGGGAAACGCAAAATACGCAGTATTTT	CASSRSTGETQNTQYF
TRBJ1-2	12	TRBV6-1	-	-	TGTGCCAGCAGTTCCAGGGTTGGCGGCTACACCTTC	CASSSRVGGYTF
TRBJ2-2	14	TRBV6-4	-	-	TGTGCCAGCAGTGACAAGTCTGAGGCCGGGGAGCTGTTTTTT	CASSDKSEAGELFF
TRBJ2-2	13	TRBV5-1	few	-	TGCGCCAGCAGCTTGTCCGTAACCGGGGAGCTGTTTTTT	CASSLSVTGELFF
TRBJ2-5	16	TRBV4-3	once	TRBD1	TGCGCCAGCAGCCCGACCGGGACAGCTAAACAAGAGACCCAGTACTTC	CASSPTGTAKQETQYF
TRBJ2-5	13	TRBV5-1	-	-	TGCGCCAGCAGCTTGGGTGTTCGGGAGACCCAGTACTTC	CASSLGVRETQYF